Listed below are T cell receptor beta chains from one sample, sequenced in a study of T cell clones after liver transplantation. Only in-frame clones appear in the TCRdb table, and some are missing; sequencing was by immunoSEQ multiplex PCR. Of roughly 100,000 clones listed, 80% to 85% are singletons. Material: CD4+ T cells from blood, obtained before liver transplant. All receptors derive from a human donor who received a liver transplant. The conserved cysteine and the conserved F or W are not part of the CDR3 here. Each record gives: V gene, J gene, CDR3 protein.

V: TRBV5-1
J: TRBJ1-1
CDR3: ASRREGQGASEAF

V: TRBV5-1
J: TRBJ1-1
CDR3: ASSLLSTGGNTEAF

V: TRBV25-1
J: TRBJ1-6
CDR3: ASSTGVNSPLH

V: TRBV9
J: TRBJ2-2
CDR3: ASSQTTGLSGELF

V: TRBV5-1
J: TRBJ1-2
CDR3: ASRRESSYGYT

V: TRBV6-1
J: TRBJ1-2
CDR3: ASSELTHYGYT

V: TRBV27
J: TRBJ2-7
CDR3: ASRLAGAYEQY

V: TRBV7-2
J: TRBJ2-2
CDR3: ASSLNSGGTGELF

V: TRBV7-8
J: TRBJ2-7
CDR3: ASSPRRGQNYEQY

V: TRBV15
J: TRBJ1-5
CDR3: ATSRNGGRVH

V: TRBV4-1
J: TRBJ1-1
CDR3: ASSQGRGPDTEAF

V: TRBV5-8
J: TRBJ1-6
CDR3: ASSPRGQTYNSPLH

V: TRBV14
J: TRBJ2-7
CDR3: ASRGERGCSEPYEQY

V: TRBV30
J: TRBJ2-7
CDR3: AWSELGIQQY

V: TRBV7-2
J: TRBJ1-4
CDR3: ASSSGRGEKLF

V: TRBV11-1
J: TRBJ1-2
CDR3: ASSLVAGRGYT

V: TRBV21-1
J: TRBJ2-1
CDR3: ASSKNRGEGEQF

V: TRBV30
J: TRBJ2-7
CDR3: AWSVPGARYEQY

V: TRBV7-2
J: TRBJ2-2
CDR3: ASSGRVTGELF

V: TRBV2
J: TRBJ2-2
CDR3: ASSLRAEVGGELF

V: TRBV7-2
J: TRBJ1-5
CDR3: ASSLNSLPNQPQH